This TCR beta chain was obtained from a study of shared clonotypes between healthy human individuals. Study-wide points: Larger richness was generally estimated for naive than memory subsets.

As defined, naive CD8 cells were CD45RO-negative and positively selected for CCR7, with terminally differentiated effector memory CD45RA+ cells excluded. Remarks on this clone: Its target is unknown.

Every immunoSEQ plate was one replicate of a subset's evenly spread DNA. The data were produced by immunoSEQ multiplex PCR, yet TCRdb's version contains in-frame clones alone and is incomplete. The table lists around 1.9 million clones, around 93% of them singletons. The germline V gene encodes CDR1 SGHNT and CDR2 YENEEA. CDR3 length equals 19 residues. V dropped 4 bases and J dropped 5; count of bases not matched to a gene: 16. Sequencing used naive CD8+ T cells from PBMCs. The V gene is TRBV11-3, the J gene TRBJ2-2, with 10 bases lining up with TRBD1. This sequence originates from a man aged 18 to 30 in good health. Some clones in this sample may be carry-over from other donors' samples. CDR3 loop: CASSSDRGQFFWFTGELFF. For the CDR3, the DNA is TGTGCCAGCAGCTCCGACAGGGGGCAATTCTTTTGGTTTACCGGGGAGCTGTTTTTT.